This TCR beta chain was profiled in a study of T cells in Graves' hyperthyroidism and ophthalmopathy. Germline V gives CDR1 LNHDA, CDR2 SQIVND (reference sequence). V shed 3 bases and J shed 2 bases, with 17 bases lying between them. This CDR3 has 18 residues. From RNA transcripts, TCR beta CDR3 regions were amplified. Researchers ran a first-round RT-PCR on the TCR CDR3 using the HTBI primer set. Using its own MiXCR run on the multiplex PCR reads, TCRdb lists one record per CDR3 protein. The sample holds 450,000 to 600,000 distinct CDR3 sequences; around 13% are singletons and the top ten take approximately 15%. This clonotype was recorded only once.

The chain joins TRBV19 to TRBJ2-6, with D possibly TRBD1 on 8 matching bases. The sequenced sample consisted of blood. The clonotype was recovered from a woman in her thirties or forties with Graves' hyperthyroidism. The CDR3 DNA sequence: TGTGCCAGTAGTATCCAGGGGGCGGGAGCGGCTGGGGCCAACGTCCTGACTTTC. It yields the protein CASSIQGAGAAGANVLTF.